Listed here are 7 T cell receptor beta chains from one sample, sequenced in a study of identical twins. One entry per CDR3 protein, called by TCRdb with MiXCR from the 5' RACE reads. Of hundreds of thousands of distinct CDR3 sequences in the sample, 6.1% were seen once. The sample consisted of naive T cells sorted from blood. These receptor sequences come from a man aged 18-30 years in good health.

This clonotype was found a few times. The chain has TRBV7-8 and TRBJ2-5, with D possibly TRBD1 on 5 matching bases. CDR3 size: 13 residues. CDR1 and CDR2 from the germline V gene are SGHVS and FQNEAQ. The V and J ends lost 5 bases and 5 bases respectively, with 12 bases between them. CDR3 nucleotides: TGTGCCAGCAGCGGGGCCAGTGGGGAGACCCAGTACTTC. Protein sequence: CASSGASGETQYF. Together with reference TRBV7-8 and TRBJ2-5, the CDR3 gives the full variable domain: GAGVSQSPRYKVAKRGQDVALRCDPISGHVSLFWYQQALGQGPEFLTYFQNEAQLDKSGLPSDRFFAERPEGSVSTLKIQRTQQEDSAVYLCASSGASGETQYFGPGTRLLVL.

The rearrangement links TRBV7-9 to TRBJ2-7, with a tentative D call TRBD2 (6 bases). Looked up from germline, CDR1 is SEHNR and CDR2 is FQNEAQ (reference sequence). V was pared by 4 bases and J by 3 bases, with 10 bases between. The CDR3 has 13 amino acids. The CDR3 DNA reads TGTGCCAGCAGCTCCGGGACTCTCTACGAGCAGTACGTC. It codes for CASSSGTLYEQYV.

The CDR3 spells CASSIQTSGRNSYNEQFF. The CDR3 DNA reads as TGTGCCAGTAGTATACAGACTAGCGGGAGGAACTCCTACAATGAGCAGTTCTTC. This sequence joins TRBV19 and TRBJ2-1; 13 nucleotides match TRBD2. The germline V gene encodes CDR1 LNHDA and CDR2 SQIVND (reference sequence). V shed 2 bases, J shed 0 bases, and the junction held 4 bases outside the gene matches. The CDR3 covers 18 residues.

The chain recombines TRBV5-1 with TRBJ2-4, with D perhaps TRBD2 (6 bases). The CDR3 consists of 13 residues. V gave up 2 bases and J gave up 4 bases, with 7 bases separating them. Germline-derived CDR1 and CDR2 are SGHRS and YFSETQ. The CDR3 protein is CASSFREKNIQYF. The CDR3 region has the DNA TGCGCCAGCAGCTTCCGGGAGAAAAACATTCAGTACTTC.

V gene TRBV9 combines with J gene TRBJ2-2, with TRBD2 matching 7 bases. J was trimmed by 4 bases and V by 0 bases; bases with no gene match: 6. CDR3 length equals 16 residues. CDR1 is SGDLS, CDR2 YYNGEE, per germline. The CDR3, as DNA: TGTGCCAGCAGCGTAGGTGGGAGGGCGGTCACCGGGGAGCTGTTTTTT. Its protein product is CASSVGGRAVTGELFF.

In this sample, this clonotype turned up many times. This rearrangement joins TRBV4-3 to TRBJ2-3; either TRBD1 or TRBD2 may fit D (5 bases each). Germline V gene lookup returns CDR1 LGHNA and CDR2 YSLEER. Trimming cost V 5 bases and J 0 bases, with 15 bases left between them. This CDR3 is 16 amino acids long. The CDR3 here is CASSYFGGVSTDTQYF. CDR3 in DNA: TGCGCCAGCAGCTATTTTGGGGGAGTGAGCACAGATACGCAGTATTTT.

This clonotype was detected many times. This chain uses TRBV20-1 with TRBJ2-1, with 8 bases aligning to TRBD2. J lost 0 bases, V lost 2 bases, and 6 bases had no gene match. The germline V gene has CDR1 DFQATT and CDR2 SNEGSKA (reference sequence). There are 16 residues in the CDR3. This chain's CDR3 is CSARTSGDSSYNEQFF. CDR3 coding DNA: TGCAGTGCTAGAACTAGCGGAGACAGCTCCTACAATGAGCAGTTCTTC.